This T cell receptor beta chain was found in a study of T cell changes during pregnancy in multiple sclerosis. Assay used: immunoSEQ multiplex PCR; TCRdb lists only in-frame clones, some missing. Among 30,000 or so clones, over 85% were seen once, and the ten largest hold roughly 5.1%. Germline lookup yields CDR1 MGHRA and CDR2 YSYEKL. The V segment lost 1 base and the J segment 4 bases; nucleotides outside the gene matches: 12. The CDR3 covers 18 residues. V and J are TRBV4-1 and TRBJ2-5; 10 nucleotides agree with TRBD2. The clonotype comes from a female donor with multiple sclerosis, enrolled in a pregnancy study. Sequences were derived from CD8+ T cells from peripheral blood mononuclear cells, sampled in the first trimester of pregnancy. Written as DNA, the CDR3 is TGCGCCAGCAGCCAAGGGACTAGCGGAAATATGGAAGGAGAGACCCAGTACTTC. It encodes CASSQGTSGNMEGETQYF.